This entry is about one T cell receptor beta chain. Its target is not known. This entry is derived from a study of Tregs in tolerant kidney transplant recipients. Study-wide points: Donor-specific Treg expansion exceeded global Treg expansion in tolerant patients, suggesting antigen drive. Activated donor B cell expansion appeared to reveal the most relevant donor-specific TCRbeta repertoire.

Before regulatory T cell sorting, thawed PBMCs rested overnight at 37°C in roughly 200 IU/ml IL-2. There are 16 residues in the CDR3. Germline V gene lookup returns CDR1 MGHRA and CDR2 YSYEKL. V gave up 1 base and J gave up 5 bases, with 17 bases separating them. Sequencing was performed with immunoSEQ multiplex PCR; in TCRdb, only in-frame clones are kept and a portion is missing. The sample holds approximately 60,000 clones, 95% to 98% seen once. This TCR came from a human donor who received a combined kidney and bone marrow transplant. The rearrangement links TRBV4-1 to TRBJ2-5; tentative D call: TRBD2 (6 bases). This specimen consisted of Tregs from blood, obtained before the transplant. The CDR3 is CASSQGLAGRHETQYF. The CDR3, as DNA: TGCGCCAGCAGCCAAGGTCTGGCGGGGCGACACGAGACCCAGTACTTC.